The rows below give T cell receptor beta chains drawn from one sample of a study of CD8 T cells in ankylosing spondylitis. From the 5' RACE reads, TCRdb called clonotypes with MiXCR, one entry per CDR3 protein. The sample consists of fewer than 550,000 distinct CDR3 sequences, about 5.4% of them appearing once. The sequencing sample was made of blood, either unsorted or a sorted T cell fraction (not recorded which). The receptor set was obtained from a male donor with ankylosing spondylitis. CDR3s include the opening cysteine and the closing phenylalanine or tryptophan. Fields, in order: V gene, D gene, clone size, J gene, CDR3 DNA, CDR3 protein. The D gene is left open where the match is weak. Not all rows give a size; the values are once, few, many and, for expanded clones, a class.

V: TRBV6-5; D: -; size: many; J: TRBJ1-5; DNA: TGTGCCAGCAGTTACTCGACCCCGCAGCTATATAGCAATCAGCCCCAGCATTTT; CDR3: CASSYSTPQLYSNQPQHF
V: TRBV20-1; D: TRBD1; size: many; J: TRBJ1-2; DNA: TGCAGTGCTCGGGGACAGGGCCATGGCTACACCTTC; CDR3: CSARGQGHGYTF
V: TRBV27; D: TRBD1; size: -; J: TRBJ2-3; DNA: TGTGCCAGCAGTTTCAGGGACAGGGCTAGCACAGATACGCAGTATTTT; CDR3: CASSFRDRASTDTQYF
V: TRBV20-1; D: TRBD2; size: -; J: TRBJ2-1; DNA: TGCAGTGCTAGGGGGACTAGAGGGGACAATGAGCAGTTCTTC; CDR3: CSARGTRGDNEQFF
V: TRBV11-2; D: -; size: few; J: TRBJ1-3; DNA: TGTGCCAGCAGCTTGGACAGATTCTCTGGAAACACCATATATTTT; CDR3: CASSLDRFSGNTIYF
V: TRBV18; D: -; size: -; J: TRBJ2-2; DNA: TGTGCCAGCTCACCACAGAGCCACAAGGGGAGCGGGGAGCTGTTTTTT; CDR3: CASSPQSHKGSGELFF
V: TRBV29-1; D: -; size: many; J: TRBJ2-1; DNA: TGCAGCGGTGGTCCGTCAGGGCGTGAGCAGTTCTTC; CDR3: CSGGPSGREQFF
V: TRBV20-1; D: TRBD2; size: many; J: TRBJ2-7; DNA: TGCAGTGCTCACCTAGCGGGGGTCTCCTACGAGCAGTACTTC; CDR3: CSAHLAGVSYEQYF
V: TRBV29-1; D: -; size: few; J: TRBJ2-7; DNA: TGCAGCGTACGGGACGGCCCCTACGAGCAGTACTTC; CDR3: CSVRDGPYEQYF
V: TRBV5-1; D: -; size: many; J: TRBJ2-7; DNA: TGCGCCAGCAGCTTGGGCGGACACCGATACGAGCAGTACTTC; CDR3: CASSLGGHRYEQYF
V: TRBV25-1; D: TRBD2; size: many; J: TRBJ2-5; DNA: TGTGCCAGCAGTGGCCCCCGCTCTAGCGGGAGGGCCAGAGGAGAGACCCAGTACTTC; CDR3: CASSGPRSSGRARGETQYF
V: TRBV11-1; D: -; size: few; J: TRBJ2-1; DNA: TGTGCCTCACAGTCAGACCATAATGAGCAGTTCTTC; CDR3: CASQSDHNEQFF
V: TRBV20-1; D: -; size: many; J: TRBJ2-5; DNA: TGCAGTGCCTTGATTAGCGCGGAAGAGACCCAGTACTTC; CDR3: CSALISAEETQYF
V: TRBV30; D: -; size: many; J: TRBJ1-4; DNA: TGTGCCTGGAGTGTCGGCGGACGGCATGAAAAACTGTTTTTT; CDR3: CAWSVGGRHEKLFF
V: TRBV6-1; D: -; size: many; J: TRBJ1-6; DNA: TGTGCCAGCAGGAGGGGGGTAGAGCTTAATAATTCACCCCTCCACTTT; CDR3: CASRRGVELNNSPLHF
V: TRBV5-1; D: TRBD1; size: many; J: TRBJ2-7; DNA: TGCGCCAGCAGCTTGTCGGCAGGGGGTGGCGAGCAGTACTTC; CDR3: CASSLSAGGGEQYF
V: TRBV20-1; D: -; size: many; J: TRBJ2-2; DNA: TGCAGTGCCCAGACGTCCCCCGGGGAGCTGTTTTTT; CDR3: CSAQTSPGELFF
V: TRBV12-3/TRBV12-4; D: TRBD2; size: many; J: TRBJ2-3; DNA: TGTGCCAGCAACGCAGTAGCGGGCTCAGATACGCAGTATTTT; CDR3: CASNAVAGSDTQYF
V: TRBV29-1; D: -; size: many; J: TRBJ1-3; DNA: TGCAGCGTCACCGGACAATCTGGAAACACCATATATTTT; CDR3: CSVTGQSGNTIYF
V: TRBV11-1; D: -; size: many; J: TRBJ1-4; DNA: TGTGCCAGCAGCCGGGGATCGGATGTCGAAAAACTGTTTTTT; CDR3: CASSRGSDVEKLFF
V: TRBV11-2; D: -; size: many; J: TRBJ2-3; DNA: TGTGCCAGCAGCCCAACCCAGGGATTTACGCAGTATTTT; CDR3: CASSPTQGFTQYF
V: TRBV5-1; D: -; size: many; J: TRBJ2-4; DNA: TGCGCCAGCAGCTTGGCCGGGGGTGACATTCAGTACTTC; CDR3: CASSLAGGDIQYF
V: TRBV4-2; D: -; size: many; J: TRBJ2-3; DNA: TGTGCCAGCAGCCAAGATATTAGGCCAGGGCGGACAGATACGCAGTATTTT; CDR3: CASSQDIRPGRTDTQYF
V: TRBV5-5; D: -; size: many; J: TRBJ1-2; DNA: TGTGCCAGCAGCTTGGGCAGGAATTACTATGGCTACACCTTC; CDR3: CASSLGRNYYGYTF
V: TRBV5-1; D: -; size: many; J: TRBJ2-7; DNA: TGCGCCAGCAAGGTGGACAGAGCTTACGAGCAGTACTTC; CDR3: CASKVDRAYEQYF
V: TRBV6-1; D: -; size: many; J: TRBJ1-4; DNA: TGTGCCCTAGGAGGGCCGAGCGCAACTAATGAAAAACTGTTTTTT; CDR3: CALGGPSATNEKLFF
V: TRBV3-1; D: -; size: -; J: TRBJ2-7; DNA: TGTGCCAGCAGCTTCCGCGCGCCGTCCTACGAGCAGTACTTC; CDR3: CASSFRAPSYEQYF
V: TRBV7-2; D: TRBD2; size: many; J: TRBJ2-3; DNA: TGTGCCAGCAGCTTAGCCCCCAGCGGGGGGACAGATACGCAGTATTTT; CDR3: CASSLAPSGGTDTQYF
V: TRBV12-3/TRBV12-4; D: TRBD1; size: many; J: TRBJ2-1; DNA: TGTGCCAGCAGTCCACAGGGGGACTCCTACAATGAGCAGTTCTTC; CDR3: CASSPQGDSYNEQFF
V: TRBV4-3; D: -; size: -; J: TRBJ2-1; DNA: TGCGCCAGCAGCCGGCGGAGGGGGAACTCCTACAATGAGCAGTTCTTC; CDR3: CASSRRRGNSYNEQFF
V: TRBV6-1; D: TRBD1; size: many; J: TRBJ1-1; DNA: TGTGCCAGCAGCGAGGACAGGGCCTACACTGAAGCTTTCTTT; CDR3: CASSEDRAYTEAFF
V: TRBV28; D: -; size: -; J: TRBJ1-5; DNA: TGTGCCAGCAACAAGGGTGGAGGAGCTCAGCCCCAGCATTTT; CDR3: CASNKGGGAQPQHF
V: TRBV7-9; D: TRBD1; size: many; J: TRBJ2-7; DNA: TGTGCCAGCAGCCACGGGACAGGGTCACCCTACGAGCAGTACTTC; CDR3: CASSHGTGSPYEQYF
V: TRBV29-1; D: TRBD2; size: -; J: TRBJ2-7; DNA: TGCAACCCGACTAGCGGGATATACGAGCAGTACTTC; CDR3: CNPTSGIYEQYF
V: TRBV6-2/TRBV6-3; D: TRBD1; size: many; J: TRBJ1-1; DNA: TGTGCCAGCAGTTTTCCGGGACAGGGGAAGAACACTGGTGAAGCTTTCTTT; CDR3: CASSFPGQGKNTGEAFF
V: TRBV6-2/TRBV6-3; D: -; size: -; J: TRBJ2-2; DNA: TGTGCCATAGCGGTATATCGGACCGGGGAGCTGTTTTTT; CDR3: CAIAVYRTGELFF
V: TRBV11-1; D: TRBD1; size: many; J: TRBJ2-2; DNA: TGTGCCAGCAGTTCTACCCACGGGACAGGGATCCGCACCGGGGAGCTGTTTTTT; CDR3: CASSSTHGTGIRTGELFF
V: TRBV6-6; D: -; size: many; J: TRBJ1-1; DNA: TGTGCCAGCAGTGCCCAGGGAAGGACTGAAGCTTTCTTT; CDR3: CASSAQGRTEAFF
V: TRBV6-1; D: -; size: many; J: TRBJ2-7; DNA: TGTGCCAGCAGTCCAATGGAAGGGATGGACGAGCAGTACTTC; CDR3: CASSPMEGMDEQYF
V: TRBV5-1; D: -; size: -; J: TRBJ2-2; DNA: -; CDR3: CASSLMAVNTGSCFF
V: TRBV20-1; D: TRBD2; size: few; J: TRBJ2-1; DNA: TGCAGTGCTGGGACTAGCGGGGGGCCGTACAATGAGCAGTTCTTC; CDR3: CSAGTSGGPYNEQFF
V: TRBV5-1; D: -; size: many; J: TRBJ2-7; DNA: TGCGCCAGCAGTTCTCTCCCCGGGACAAATAGAGGCTACGAGCAGTACTTC; CDR3: CASSSLPGTNRGYEQYF
V: TRBV12-3/TRBV12-4; D: -; size: few; J: TRBJ1-2; DNA: TGTGCCAGCAGCCCTGCAGGCCGGATTTATGGCTACACCTTC; CDR3: CASSPAGRIYGYTF
V: TRBV5-1; D: TRBD1; size: many; J: TRBJ2-3; DNA: TGCGCCAGCAGCCTGACAGGGGGTGGCACAGATACGCAGTATTTT; CDR3: CASSLTGGGTDTQYF
V: TRBV4-3; D: -; size: many; J: TRBJ1-4; DNA: TGCGCCAGCAGCCAAGATCGTGCAACTAATGAAAAACTGTTTTTT; CDR3: CASSQDRATNEKLFF
V: TRBV20-1; D: -; size: many; J: TRBJ2-7; DNA: TGCAGTGCTAGGGGAATGCGGACCGCCTACGAGCAGTACTTC; CDR3: CSARGMRTAYEQYF
V: TRBV20-1; D: TRBD1; size: few; J: TRBJ2-1; DNA: TGCAGCACGATAAACAGGGGGCATGAGCAGTTCTTC; CDR3: CSTINRGHEQFF
V: TRBV5-1; D: -; size: many; J: TRBJ2-6; DNA: TGCGCCAGCAGTACAGGGACTGGGGCCAACGTCCTGACTTTC; CDR3: CASSTGTGANVLTF
V: TRBV3-1; D: -; size: many; J: TRBJ1-1; DNA: TGTGCCAGCAGCCAGGGACAATTGCTGAACACTGAAGCTTTCTTT; CDR3: CASSQGQLLNTEAFF
V: TRBV7-2; D: TRBD1; size: many; J: TRBJ1-4; DNA: TGTGCCAGCAGCCTGTTCTCCAGGGGGACACTGTTTTTT; CDR3: CASSLFSRGTLFF
V: TRBV28; D: -; size: many; J: TRBJ1-5; DNA: TGTGCCAGCAGTTTACGGGGGTCGGGTCAGCCCCAGCATTTT; CDR3: CASSLRGSGQPQHF
V: TRBV20-1; D: -; size: few; J: TRBJ2-1; DNA: TGCAGTGCTAGACGGGACGTCTACAATGAGCAGTTCTTC; CDR3: CSARRDVYNEQFF
V: TRBV6-1; D: -; size: many; J: TRBJ2-2; DNA: TGTGCCAGCAGTCTCGGACGCTTAGGTGGGGAGCTGTTTTTT; CDR3: CASSLGRLGGELFF
V: TRBV9; D: TRBD2; size: many; J: TRBJ2-7; DNA: TGTGCCAGCAGCGTAGGGTTGGGACTAGTATACGAGCAGTACTTC; CDR3: CASSVGLGLVYEQYF
V: TRBV7-2; D: -; size: -; J: TRBJ1-2; DNA: TGTGCCAGCAGCTTAGTTCTCACAGCTAACTATGGCTACACCTTC; CDR3: CASSLVLTANYGYTF